These T cell receptor beta chains were read from a single sample in a study of OX40 agonist ivuxolimab in advanced cancers. TCRdb's table, derived via immunoSEQ multiplex PCR, lists solely in-frame clones and lacks some. The data hold some 35,000 clones, with 80% to 85% observed a single time. Sequences were derived from CD4+ or CD8+ T cells sorted from blood, sampled in a trial of the OX40 agonist ivuxolimab. These receptors all come from an adult with an advanced solid tumor such as melanoma, head and neck, liver or kidney cancer. Both conserved end residues are part of each CDR3. The D gene is left open where the match is weak. Rows may omit the clone size; those that give it use once, few, many or a size class.

cdr3_aa cdr3_nt j_call v_call clone_size d_call
CASSLRQNVAGHNEQFF TGTGCCAGCAGTTTAAGGCAAAATGTAGCGGGGCACAATGAGCAGTTCTTC TRBJ2-1 TRBV28 NA TRBD2
CASSQGSSSGGSTDTQYF TGCGCCAGCAGCCAAGGATCGTCGAGCGGAGGAAGCACAGATACGCAGTATTTT TRBJ2-3 TRBV4-1 NA NA
CASSSPLSDEQFF TGTGCCAGCAGCTCCCCCCTGAGCGATGAGCAGTTCTTC TRBJ2-1 TRBV7-9 NA NA
CASSIVAGGPNEQFF TGTGCCAGTAGTATAGTGGCGGGAGGGCCGAATGAGCAGTTCTTC TRBJ2-1 TRBV19 NA TRBD2
CASSAGIGGVDTQYF TGTGCCAGCAGTGCCGGGATTGGGGGGGTGGATACGCAGTATTTT TRBJ2-3 TRBV27 NA TRBD2
CASSGTGVRTDTQYF TGTGCCAGTAGTGGGACAGGGGTTCGCACAGATACGCAGTATTTT TRBJ2-3 TRBV19 NA TRBD1
CASSVVRGESFTDTQYF TGTGCCAGCAGCGTAGTAAGGGGGGAGTCCTTCACAGATACGCAGTATTTT TRBJ2-3 TRBV9 NA NA
CASSLAGQGDYGYTF TGCGCCAGCAGCTTGGCGGGGCAGGGGGACTATGGCTACACCTTC TRBJ1-2 TRBV5-1 NA TRBD1
CASSKGEGTREVEQFF TGTGCCAGCAGCAAAGGGGAGGGGACTAGAGAGGTTGAGCAGTTCTTC TRBJ2-1 TRBV21-1 NA NA
CAWSVLAYVTRQNNYGYTF TGTGCCTGGAGTGTACTGGCTTACGTTACACGCCAAAATAACTATGGCTACACCTTC TRBJ1-2 TRBV30 NA NA
CASNSNEAFF TGTGCCAGCAATAGTAATGAAGCTTTCTTT TRBJ1-1 TRBV6-1 NA NA
CASTDGTQRLFF TGTGCCAGCACTGACGGGACCCAAAGGCTGTTTTTT TRBJ2-2 TRBV2 once NA
CASSVAVTDTDTQYF TGTGCCAGCAGCGTAGCCGTGACCGACACAGATACGCAGTATTTT TRBJ2-3 TRBV9 NA NA
CASTSGHPYEQYF NA TRBJ2-7 TRBV19 NA NA
CASSQLGENQPQHF TGTGCCAGCAGCCAACTGGGGGAGAATCAGCCCCAGCATTTT TRBJ1-5 TRBV4-2 NA NA
CATSRGGTPGVQFF TGTGCCACCAGCAGAGGTGGGACCCCCGGGGTGCAGTTCTTC TRBJ2-1 TRBV15 NA NA
CASSQDEGTGDTEAFF TGCGCCAGCAGCCAAGATGAGGGGACAGGGGACACTGAAGCTTTCTTT TRBJ1-1 TRBV4-1 few TRBD1
CASGRDRVVF TGTGCCAGCGGAAGGGACAGGGTTGTCTTC TRBJ2-1 TRBV11-2 NA TRBD1
CASSLEVGPEPQHF TGTGCCAGCAGCTTAGAGGTGGGCCCCGAGCCCCAGCATTTT TRBJ1-5 TRBV7-8 NA NA
CASRDLQGAGETQYF TGTGCCAGTAGAGACTTACAGGGGGCCGGGGAGACCCAGTACTTC TRBJ2-5 TRBV19 NA TRBD1
CASSYSWTGSRTEAFF TGTGCCAGCAGTTATTCATGGACAGGGAGTAGAACTGAAGCTTTCTTT TRBJ1-1 TRBV2 NA TRBD1
CASSQGDPSYEQYF TGCGCCAGCAGCCAAGGTGACCCCTCCTACGAGCAGTACTTC TRBJ2-7 TRBV4-3 NA NA
CASSPEINTGELFF TGCGCCAGCAGTCCCGAGATAAACACCGGGGAGCTGTTTTTT TRBJ2-2 TRBV10-1 NA NA
CSARRVGEQFF TGCAGTGCTAGGAGAGTAGGAGAGCAGTTCTTC TRBJ2-1 TRBV20-1 NA NA
CSVEFSLDIRTDTQYF TGCAGCGTTGAATTCTCACTGGACATCCGCACAGATACGCAGTATTTT TRBJ2-3 TRBV29-1 NA NA
CASLCLSDEYEQYF TGTGCCAGCCTTTGTCTAAGCGATGAGTACGAGCAGTACTTC TRBJ2-7 TRBV21-1 once NA
CAWRARADGYTF TGTGCCTGGAGGGCCAGGGCTGATGGCTACACCTTC TRBJ1-2 TRBV30 few NA
CASSQLDRALETQYF TGTGCCAGCAGCCAACTGGACAGGGCTCTTGAGACGCAGTATTTT TRBJ2-3 TRBV7-7 NA TRBD1
CSVVWGAGQVRAKSPYEQYF TGCAGCGTTGTCTGGGGTGCGGGACAGGTCAGGGCCAAGTCGCCCTACGAGCAGTACTTC TRBJ2-7 TRBV29-1 many TRBD1
CASSLAAGNEQFF TGTGCCAGCAGCTTAGCGGCGGGCAATGAGCAGTTCTTC TRBJ2-1 TRBV7-9 NA NA
CASSSGNEQFF TGTGCCAGCTCTAGCGGCAATGAGCAGTTCTTC TRBJ2-1 TRBV9 NA TRBD2
CSVEDLPGEVGYTF TGCAGCGTTGAAGATCTCCCAGGGGAAGTTGGCTACACCTTC TRBJ1-2 TRBV29-1 NA NA
CASSLGTGRTDTQYF TGTGCCAGCAGCTTAGGGACAGGGAGGACAGATACGCAGTATTTT TRBJ2-3 TRBV5-4 NA TRBD1
CAWSVLGGKNLYNEQFF TGTGCCTGGAGTGTACTGGGGGGGAAAAACCTCTACAATGAGCAGTTCTTC TRBJ2-1 TRBV30 NA TRBD2
CASSELPQLSGGHSNQPQHF TGTGCCAGCAGTGAACTACCCCAATTATCAGGGGGCCATAGCAATCAGCCCCAGCATTTT TRBJ1-5 TRBV6-1 NA TRBD1
CASSTGQGEADTQYF TGTGCCAGCAGCACCGGACAGGGGGAGGCAGATACGCAGTATTTT TRBJ2-3 TRBV6-5 NA TRBD1
CASSLGDSRYGYTF TGTGCCAGCAGCTTAGGGGACAGCCGGTATGGCTACACCTTC TRBJ1-2 TRBV7-9 NA TRBD1
CASSLEPALNTEAFF TGTGCCAGCAGCTTAGAACCAGCCCTGAACACTGAAGCTTTCTTT TRBJ1-1 TRBV11-2 NA NA
CASSSTPGGQSTDTQYF TGTGCCAGCAGCTCGACCCCTGGGGGACAGAGCACAGATACGCAGTATTTT TRBJ2-3 TRBV7-9 NA TRBD1
CASSSTTSGGEDTQYF TGTGCCAGCAGCTCAACGACTAGCGGGGGGGAAGATACGCAGTATTTT TRBJ2-3 TRBV13 NA TRBD2
CASSQGRDRDPLDQPQHF TGTGCCAGCAGCCAAGGCCGGGACAGGGACCCCCTCGATCAGCCCCAGCATTTT TRBJ1-5 TRBV4-2 NA TRBD1
CASSLELGSTDTQYF TGTGCCAGCAGTTTAGAACTGGGTAGCACAGATACGCAGTATTTT TRBJ2-3 TRBV27 NA NA
CAISIGGGLDTQYF TGTGCCATCAGTATTGGGGGAGGGTTAGATACGCAGTATTTT TRBJ2-3 TRBV10-3 NA TRBD2
CATSGVRTGQDEQFF TGTGCCACCAGCGGAGTAAGGACAGGGCAAGATGAGCAGTTCTTC TRBJ2-1 TRBV15 NA TRBD1
CAISDPLSSTYEQYF TGTGCCATCAGTGACCCCTTAAGCTCGACCTACGAGCAGTACTTC TRBJ2-7 TRBV10-3 NA NA
CASSLYRGGTEAFF TGTGCCAGCAGTTTATATCGGGGGGGGACTGAAGCTTTCTTT TRBJ1-1 TRBV27 once NA
CASSQDPTVSSYNEQFF TGTGCCAGCAGCCAAGATCCGACGGTAAGCTCCTACAATGAGCAGTTCTTC TRBJ2-1 TRBV14 NA NA
CASSLGRVYEQYF TGTGCCAGCAGTTTAGGCAGGGTCTACGAGCAGTACTTC TRBJ2-7 TRBV28 NA NA
CASSLFSSGRYSEQYF TGTGCCAGCAGCTTATTTAGTAGCGGGAGATATAGTGAGCAGTACTTC TRBJ2-7 TRBV7-3 NA TRBD2
CASRVQGYEQYF TGTGCCAGCAGGGTACAGGGCTACGAGCAGTACTTC TRBJ2-7 TRBV2 NA NA
CASSDSKNTGELFF TGTGCCAGCTCGGACAGCAAGAACACCGGGGAGCTGTTTTTT TRBJ2-2 TRBV7-9 NA NA
CSVERSGRGSETQYF TGCAGCGTTGAACGAAGCGGGAGAGGGTCTGAGACCCAGTACTTC TRBJ2-5 TRBV29-1 NA TRBD2
CASSQGTGRTYEQYF TGTGCCAGCAGCCAAGGGACAGGGAGGACCTACGAGCAGTACTTC TRBJ2-7 TRBV4-2 NA TRBD1